The 21 T cell receptor beta chains below come from one sample, sequenced in a study of blood T cell repertoires in COVID-19. Here immunoSEQ multiplex PCR was the method, and the copy in TCRdb shows in-frame clones only, minus some. The sample lists 100,000 or so clones, around 94% occurring once. Sequenced material: peripheral blood. Every receptor here comes from a woman aged 55 to 70 with active COVID-19.

The J gene is TRBJ1-1, the V gene TRBV5-5, with TRBD1 matching over 7 bases. Germline CDR1 is SGHKS and CDR2 is YYEKEE (reference sequence). J lost 7 bases, V lost 3 bases, and 6 bases had no gene match. The CDR3 has 13 residues. The CDR3 sequence is CASSYDRALEAFF. The CDR3 DNA reads TGTGCCAGCAGCTATGACAGGGCTCTTGAAGCTTTCTTT.

This chain's CDR3 is CASATQGNTEAFF. As DNA, the CDR3 is TGTGCCAGCGCTACTCAGGGGAACACTGAAGCTTTCTTT. V usage is TRBV2 and J usage is TRBJ1-1; the D gene is possibly TRBD1 (5 bases). V lost 8 bases and J 1 base, leaving 11 bases between the germline ends. Germline V lookup: CDR1 SNHLY, CDR2 FYNNEI. The CDR3 runs to 13 residues.

This chain joins TRBV18 and TRBJ1-2; D call uncertain. The CDR3 is 14 residues long. From germline, CDR1 is KGHSH and CDR2 LQKENI. V lost 3 bases, J lost 3 bases, and 11 bases lay in between. CDR3: CASSPESGYYGYTF. In DNA, the CDR3 is TGTGCCAGCTCACCGGAATCGGGATACTATGGCTACACCTTC.

The CDR3 DNA follows: TGTGCCAGCAGTACCCGACTAGCGGGGCTATACAATGAGCAGTTCTTC. Its translation is CASSTRLAGLYNEQFF. V gene TRBV28 combines with J gene TRBJ2-1; 11 positions match TRBD2. The CDR3 loop spans 16 amino acids. Germline-derived CDR1 and CDR2 are MDHEN and SYDVKM. Germline trimming cut 5 bases from V and 4 bases from J; bases unmatched to any gene: 7.

CDR3 nucleotide sequence: TGTGCCAGCAGCGTTAGCGGTCGCACAGATACGCAGTATTTT. Encoded protein: CASSVSGRTDTQYF. The V call is TRBV7-9, the J call TRBJ2-3, with D possibly TRBD2 on 6 matching bases. The length of the CDR3 is 14 residues. Germline V lookup: CDR1 SEHNR, CDR2 FQNEAQ (reference sequence). The V and J ends lost 5 bases and 1 base respectively, with 10 bases between them.

This chain uses TRBV4-1 with TRBJ1-6; D remains unclear. This CDR3 contains 14 residues. Per the germline V gene, CDR1 is MGHRA and CDR2 is YSYEKL. Trimming cost V 4 bases and J 4 bases, with 8 bases left between them. The CDR3 here is CASSRREYNSPLHF. CDR3 sequence (DNA): TGCGCCAGCAGCCGGCGGGAATATAATTCACCCCTCCACTTT.

The V gene is TRBV24-1, the J gene TRBJ2-2; 8 positions agree with TRBD2. The CDR3 totals 16 residues. Germline lookup yields CDR1 KGHDR and CDR2 SFDVKD. The J segment lost 4 bases and the V segment lost 5 bases, leaving 8 bases of the junction unmatched. The CDR3 loop reads CATSGRLAGLTGELFF. The CDR3 DNA reads as TGTGCCACCAGTGGGAGGCTAGCGGGCCTCACCGGGGAGCTGTTTTTT.

This clone was recorded only once. The gene calls are TRBV6-2 or TRBV6-3 and TRBJ2-5, with D perhaps matching TRBD2 (5 bases). The CDR3 is made up of 13 amino acids. Looked up from germline, CDR1 is MNHEY and CDR2 is SVGEGT. The V and J ends lost 6 bases and 3 bases respectively, with 11 bases between them. CDR3 amino acids: CASSRPGEETQYF. The CDR3 region has the DNA TGTGCCAGCAGCCGGCCCGGGGAAGAGACCCAGTACTTC.

The chain couples TRBV9 to TRBJ2-7; 7 bases line up with TRBD1. Germline V lookup: CDR1 SGDLS, CDR2 YYNGEE. The CDR3 covers 15 residues. With 4 bases clipped from V and 5 bases from J, the junction kept 12 bases outside the gene matches. The CDR3 DNA is TGTGCCAGCAGCCCCAAGACAGGGCCTAGGAACGAGCAGTACTTC. Translation: CASSPKTGPRNEQYF.

The V gene is TRBV6-2 or TRBV6-3, the J gene TRBJ2-7, with D unclear. The CDR3 extends over 13 amino acids. The V gene lost 0 bases and the J gene lost 6 bases, with 9 bases spanning the gap. Germline loops: CDR1 MNHEY, CDR2 SVGEGT. The CDR3 reads CASSYSGRPEQYF. The DNA of the CDR3 is TGTGCCAGCAGTTACTCCGGCAGGCCCGAGCAGTACTTC.

The chain has TRBV11-3 and TRBJ1-1; D might be TRBD1 (6 bases). Trimming took off 5 bases at V and 1 base at J, with 14 bases between the two ends. The CDR3 is 15 amino acids. The germline CDR1 and CDR2 sequences are SGHNT and YENEEA. The CDR3 region has the DNA TGTGCCAGCAGCCAGGGGTCTTCAGGGAACACTGAAGCTTTCTTT. This gives the protein CASSQGSSGNTEAFF.

V gene TRBV2 combines with J gene TRBJ2-7; 9 bases agree with TRBD2. This CDR3 is built from 15 residues. In germline, CDR1 is SNHLY, CDR2 FYNNEI. V lost 3 bases and J lost 6; bases outside the gene matches: 9. The CDR3 region has the DNA TGTGCCAGCAGTGAGGGGACGCGGGGGGGTGTCGAGCAGTACTTC. It codes for CASSEGTRGGVEQYF.

The chain employs TRBV5-6 and TRBJ2-1; TRBD1 matches 10 bases. Trimming removed 4 bases from V and 4 bases from J; junction bases left unmatched: 8. CDR1 and CDR2 (germline): SGHDT, YYEEEE. The CDR3 spans 16 residues. The CDR3 is CASSLDGTGDYNEQFF. Written as DNA, the CDR3 is TGTGCCAGCAGCCTAGACGGGACAGGGGATTACAATGAGCAGTTCTTC.

The chain employs TRBV10-1 and TRBJ1-1; possibly TRBD1 for D (5 bases). This CDR3 spans 14 amino acids. Germline lookup yields CDR1 WNHNN and CDR2 SYGVQD (reference sequence). V gave up 0 bases and J gave up 5 bases, with 10 bases separating them. Here the CDR3 DNA reads TGCGCCAGCAGTGAGTCGACAGCCAAGACTGAAGCTTTCTTT. Protein: CASSESTAKTEAFF.

The gene calls are TRBV6-6 and TRBJ2-7; no firm D call. The V and J ends lost 4 bases and 0 bases respectively, with 10 bases between them. Germline V gene sequence: CDR1 MNHNY, CDR2 SVGAGI (reference sequence). This CDR3 region has 14 residues. Here the CDR3 DNA reads TGTGCCAGCAGTTCGGATAGGAGCTCCTACGAGCAGTACTTC. Encoded protein: CASSSDRSSYEQYF.

This chain connects TRBV7-9 to TRBJ1-5; D unclear. V dropped 1 base and J dropped 2 bases, with 12 bases sitting between them. The V gene's germline CDR1 is SEHNR and CDR2 FQNEAQ (reference sequence). The CDR3 is made up of 16 amino acids. For the CDR3, the DNA is TGTGCCAGCAGCTTAGAAGGGTCCGGGGGCAATCAGCCCCAGCATTTT. It yields the protein CASSLEGSGGNQPQHF.

This chain uses TRBV4-3 with TRBJ2-5; 9 positions agree with TRBD2. Germline values: CDR1 LGHNA, CDR2 YSLEER. With V trimmed by 0 bases and J by 4 bases, 6 bases remained unmatched. This CDR3 region has 16 residues. CDR3 bases: TGCGCCAGCAGCCAAGATCTATGGCGGGGGGGAGAGACCCAGTACTTC. It translates to CASSQDLWRGGETQYF.

V and J are TRBV10-3 and TRBJ2-5, with D tentatively TRBD1 (6 bases). Between the trimmed V and J ends, which lost 3 bases and 5 bases, there was a span of 16 bases. Germline-derived CDR1 and CDR2 are ENHRY and SYGVKD. The CDR3 contains 15 residues. The CDR3 region is CAISERDTGRETQYF. The CDR3 nucleotides read TGTGCCATCAGTGAAAGGGACACGGGCCGGGAGACCCAGTACTTC.

The CDR3 DNA reads TGCGCCAGCAGCTTGGGACCGGGAGGCACAGATACGCAGTATTTT. This encodes CASSLGPGGTDTQYF. This chain connects TRBV5-1 to TRBJ2-3; perhaps TRBD2 as D (6 bases). With 0 bases removed from V and 1 base from J, the gap between germline ends came to 9 bases. The CDR3 contains 15 residues. CDR1 SGHRS and CDR2 YFSETQ come from the germline V gene.

V usage is TRBV15 and J usage is TRBJ2-1; maybe TRBD2 (5 bases). Trimming left V 0 bases short and J 7 bases short, with 7 bases between. CDR3 size: 13 residues. Germline V gene lookup returns CDR1 LNHNV and CDR2 YYDKDF (reference sequence). The CDR3 reads CATSRERRNEQFF. The CDR3 DNA follows: TGTGCCACCAGCAGAGAGCGGAGGAATGAGCAGTTCTTC. The whole variable domain, filled in from reference TRBV15 and TRBJ2-1, reads DAMVIQNPRYQVTQFGKPVTLSCSQTLNHNVMYWYQQKSSQAPKLLFHYYDKDFNNEADTPDNFQSRRPNTSFCFLDIRSPGLGDTAMYLCATSRERRNEQFFGPGTRLTVL.

The chain employs TRBV10-3 and TRBJ1-2; 7 bases are shared with TRBD1. With 5 bases clipped from V and 5 bases from J, the junction kept 5 bases outside the gene matches. CDR3 length: 13 residues. Germline CDR1 and CDR2: ENHRY and SYGVKD. CDR3 amino acids: CAISRGQTYGYTF. In nucleotides, the CDR3 is TGTGCCATCAGTAGGGGACAGACTTATGGCTACACCTTC.